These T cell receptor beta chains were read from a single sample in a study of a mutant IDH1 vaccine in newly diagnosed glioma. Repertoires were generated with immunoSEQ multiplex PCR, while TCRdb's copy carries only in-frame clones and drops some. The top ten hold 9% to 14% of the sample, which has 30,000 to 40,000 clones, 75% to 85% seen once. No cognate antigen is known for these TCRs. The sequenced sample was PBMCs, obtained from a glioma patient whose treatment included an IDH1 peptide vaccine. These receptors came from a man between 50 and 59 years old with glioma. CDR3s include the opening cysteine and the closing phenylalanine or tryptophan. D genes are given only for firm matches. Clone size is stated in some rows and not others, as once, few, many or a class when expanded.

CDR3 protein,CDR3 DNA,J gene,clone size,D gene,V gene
CAWSEGGGGANVLTF,TGTGCCTGGAGTGAAGGGGGCGGTGGGGCCAACGTCCTGACTTTC,TRBJ2-6,NA,TRBD1,TRBV30
CASKERLNTEAFF,TGTGCCAGCAAAGAGCGGCTGAACACTGAAGCTTTCTTT,TRBJ1-1,few,NA,TRBV2
CASSIPGHFHGYTF,TGTGCCAGCAGTATACCGGGACACTTCCATGGCTACACCTTC,TRBJ1-2,NA,NA,TRBV25-1
CAWSVKGSGNTIYF,TGTGCCTGGAGTGTAAAAGGGTCTGGAAACACCATATATTTT,TRBJ1-3,NA,NA,TRBV30
CASSPSGLAGGYNEQFF,TGTGCCAGTAGTCCCTCAGGACTAGCGGGGGGATACAATGAGCAGTTCTTC,TRBJ2-1,NA,TRBD2,TRBV19
CAWGAVNSNQPQHF,TGTGCCTGGGGTGCTGTTAATAGCAATCAGCCCCAGCATTTT,TRBJ1-5,few,NA,TRBV30
CSAQSQSMNTEAFF,TGCAGCGCCCAATCCCAGTCCATGAACACTGAAGCTTTCTTT,TRBJ1-1,NA,NA,TRBV29-1
CSVGEGGPYEQYF,TGCAGCGTTGGGGAGGGTGGGCCCTACGAGCAGTACTTC,TRBJ2-7,NA,TRBD2,TRBV29-1
CASSSRLAGVLMRYF,TGTGCCAGCAGCTCGAGACTAGCGGGTGTTTTGATGAGGTACTTC,TRBJ2-7,NA,TRBD2,TRBV28
CASSLSGGAPYEQYF,TGTGCCAGCAGCCTTAGCGGGGGGGCCCCCTACGAGCAGTACTTC,TRBJ2-7,once,TRBD2,TRBV7-6
CASSFGWTSGLSEQFF,TGTGCCAGCAGCTTTGGCTGGACTAGCGGGTTGAGTGAGCAGTTCTTC,TRBJ2-1,NA,TRBD2,TRBV7-2
CASSPPKRVNTEAFF,TGTGCCAGCAGTCCCCCAAAGCGGGTTAACACTGAAGCTTTCTTT,TRBJ1-1,NA,NA,TRBV6-6
CALEGVSSYEQYF,TGTGCCCTTGAGGGGGTGTCCTCCTACGAGCAGTACTTC,TRBJ2-7,NA,NA,TRBV2
CASSGHYEQYF,TGTGCCAGCAGTGGTCACTACGAGCAGTACTTC,TRBJ2-7,NA,NA,TRBV25-1
CASSSMGLGSNQPQHF,TGTGCCAGCAGCTCTATGGGTCTGGGTAGCAATCAGCCCCAGCATTTT,TRBJ1-5,few,NA,TRBV7-2
CASSVGAGGAGDTQYF,TGTGCCAGCAGCGTAGGTGCTGGGGGAGCGGGAGATACGCAGTATTTT,TRBJ2-3,NA,NA,TRBV9
CASSIGVERGKFQETQYF,TGTGCCAGTAGTATAGGGGTGGAGAGGGGAAAATTCCAAGAGACCCAGTACTTC,TRBJ2-5,NA,NA,TRBV19
CSVSRDRDTEAFF,TGCAGCGTTTCCCGAGACAGAGACACTGAAGCTTTCTTT,TRBJ1-1,few,NA,TRBV29-1
CASSLGENTIYF,TGTGCCAGCAGTTTGGGAGAAAACACCATATATTTT,TRBJ1-3,NA,NA,TRBV2
CASSDTGPSTGELFF,TGCGCCAGCAGCGACACCGGGCCTTCCACCGGGGAGCTGTTTTTT,TRBJ2-2,once,NA,TRBV5-1
CASSRRTSGTYEQYF,TGTGCCAGCAGTCGGCGGACTAGCGGGACCTACGAGCAGTACTTC,TRBJ2-7,NA,TRBD2,TRBV7-8
CASNLGPQATEAFF,TGCGCCAGCAATCTTGGCCCACAAGCGACTGAAGCTTTCTTT,TRBJ1-1,once,NA,TRBV4-1
CASSRRGYGYTF,TGTGCCAGCAGCCGGAGGGGCTATGGCTACACCTTC,TRBJ1-2,NA,NA,TRBV28
CASSFVGREQYF,TGTGCCAGCAGTTTTGTGGGCCGCGAGCAGTACTTC,TRBJ2-7,NA,NA,TRBV6-5
CATGFRSLTDTQYF,TGTGCCACCGGGTTTCGATCCCTCACAGATACGCAGTATTTT,TRBJ2-3,NA,NA,TRBV15
CASSWGQGIEKLFF,TGCGCCAGCAGCTGGGGACAGGGGATAGAAAAACTGTTTTTT,TRBJ1-4,NA,TRBD1,TRBV5-1
CASTMGLERTEAFF,TGTGCCAGTACTATGGGTCTCGAGAGAACTGAAGCTTTCTTT,TRBJ1-1,NA,NA,TRBV19
CASSLEGYTAQPQHF,TGTGCCAGCAGCTTAGAGGGGTATACGGCTCAGCCCCAGCATTTT,TRBJ1-5,once,NA,TRBV7-9
CASSFAGVGANTEAFF,TGTGCCAGCTCATTTGCAGGGGTGGGAGCGAACACTGAAGCTTTCTTT,TRBJ1-1,NA,NA,TRBV18
CASSLQGIRTGANVLTF,TGCGCCAGCAGCTTACAGGGGATTCGAACTGGGGCCAACGTCCTGACTTTC,TRBJ2-6,NA,TRBD1,TRBV5-1
CASRTGSTEAFF,TGCGCCAGCAGAACGGGGTCCACTGAAGCTTTCTTT,TRBJ1-1,NA,NA,TRBV5-1
CASSPPKGGGTEAFF,TGTGCCAGCAGCCCCCCGAAGGGGGGCGGGACTGAAGCTTTCTTT,TRBJ1-1,NA,NA,TRBV7-8
CASSLEGGTEAFF,TGTGCCAGCAGCTTAGAGGGAGGCACTGAAGCTTTCTTT,TRBJ1-1,few,NA,TRBV11-3